This TCR beta chain stems from a study of blood T cell repertoires in COVID-19. Looking at the study overall: In each case, the material was cDNA or gDNA derived from T cells, B-cell-depleted T cells, or PBMCs.

The sample holds one count of this clone. The method was immunoSEQ multiplex PCR; TCRdb's version includes in-frame clones alone and lacks a portion of them. The sample has approximately 110,000 clones, approximately 80% seen once; the top ten hold 20% to 25%. With 0 bases clipped from V and 8 bases from J, the junction kept 11 bases outside the gene matches. This CDR3 is 17 amino acids long. The germline V gene has CDR1 GTSNPN and CDR2 SVGIG (reference sequence). J is TRBJ2-1 and V is TRBV30; 12 bases fit TRBD2. This clonotype was obtained from a man aged 70-80 years with active or convalescent COVID-19. Sequenced: peripheral blood. DNA for the CDR3: TGTGCCTGGAGTGTTCGGACTAGCGGGGACCTCAGGGATGAGCAGTTCTTC. It is translated as CAWSVRTSGDLRDEQFF.